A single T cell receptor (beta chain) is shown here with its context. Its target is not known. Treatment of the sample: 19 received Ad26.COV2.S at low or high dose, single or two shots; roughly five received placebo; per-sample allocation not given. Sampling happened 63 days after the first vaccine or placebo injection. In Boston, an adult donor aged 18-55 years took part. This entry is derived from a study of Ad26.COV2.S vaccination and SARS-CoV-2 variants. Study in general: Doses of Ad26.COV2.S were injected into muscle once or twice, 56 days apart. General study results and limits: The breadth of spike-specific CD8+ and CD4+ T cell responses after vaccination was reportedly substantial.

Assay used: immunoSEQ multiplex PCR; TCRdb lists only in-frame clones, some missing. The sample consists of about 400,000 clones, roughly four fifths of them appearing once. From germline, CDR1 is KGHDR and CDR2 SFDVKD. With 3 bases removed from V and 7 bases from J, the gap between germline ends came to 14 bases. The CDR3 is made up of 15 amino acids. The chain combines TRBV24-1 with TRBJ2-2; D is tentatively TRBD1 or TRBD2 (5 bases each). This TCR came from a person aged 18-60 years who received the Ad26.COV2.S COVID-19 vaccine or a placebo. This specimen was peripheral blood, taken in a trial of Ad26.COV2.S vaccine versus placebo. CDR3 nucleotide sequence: TGTGCCACCAGTGATAACCGGGACGCAAACGGGGAGCTGTTTTTT. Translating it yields CATSDNRDANGELFF.